These 6 T cell receptor beta chains share one sample of origin, sequenced in a study of T cell responses to AZD1222 COVID-19 vaccine. Some clones are missing from TCRdb's copy, which holds only in-frame ones; the method was immunoSEQ multiplex PCR. The sample gives about 140,000 clones, over 90% of which show up once; roughly 3.5% is in the top ten. The specimen was peripheral blood, collected 28 days after the second AZD1222 dose. The receptor set was obtained from an adult who received the AZD1222 COVID-19 vaccine.

The V and J genes are TRBV19 and TRBJ1-5; possibly TRBD1 for D (5 bases). This CDR3 contains 19 residues. In germline, CDR1 is LNHDA, CDR2 SQIVND (reference sequence). The CDR3 sequence is CASGPRGLPLTLSNQPQHF. CDR3 bases: TGTGCTTCCGGTCCCCGGGGCCTTCCTCTTACCCTGAGCAATCAGCCCCAGCATTTT.

The V gene is TRBV28, the J gene TRBJ1-1; perhaps TRBD1 as D (5 bases). V was trimmed by 6 bases and J by 1 base, leaving 15 bases between them. The germline V gene has CDR1 MDHEN and CDR2 SYDVKM. The CDR3 runs to 15 residues. The chain's CDR3 is CASRLSWRGNTEAFF. The CDR3, as DNA: TGTGCCAGCAGATTAAGCTGGAGGGGGAACACTGAAGCTTTCTTT.

This clone was counted a single time. This chain joins TRBV7-9 and TRBJ1-2, with 8 bases identical to TRBD1. V dropped 2 bases and J dropped 0; count of bases not matched to a gene: 11. CDR1 and CDR2 (germline): SEHNR, FQNEAQ (reference sequence). CDR3 length: 18 residues. The CDR3 DNA reads as TGTGCCAGCAGCTTACAACCTTTCCTGACAGGGGCTAACTATGGCTACACCTTC. Translating gives CASSLQPFLTGANYGYTF.

The chain links TRBV21-1 to TRBJ1-2; TRBD1 reflects the table's D call only, with no check against the DNA. TRBV21-1 represents a pseudogene. This CDR3 has 16 amino acids. Written as DNA, the CDR3 is TGTGCCAGCAGCAAACCTTATGACAGGGATGACTATGGCTACACCTTC. It specifies CASSKPYDRDDYGYTF.

The chain carries TRBV9 and TRBJ2-2; 12 bases line up with TRBD2. The V and J ends lost 4 bases and 3 bases, in that order; junction bases with no gene match: 10. The CDR3 length is 18 residues. Germline CDR1 SGDLS, CDR2 YYNGEE. CDR3 in amino acids: CASSPSLAGGYDTGELFF. CDR3 in DNA: TGTGCCAGCAGCCCTTCCCTAGCGGGAGGGTATGACACCGGGGAGCTGTTTTTT.

The rearrangement joins TRBV10-1 to TRBJ2-3; 10 positions agree with TRBD1. CDR1 and CDR2 from the germline V gene are WNHNN and SYGVQD (reference sequence). The CDR3 length is 15 residues. V shed 1 base and J 4 bases; nucleotides not matched to a gene: 2. The CDR3 DNA reads as TGCGCCAGCAGTGAGTGGGACAGGGGATCAGATACGCAGTATTTT. It codes for CASSEWDRGSDTQYF.